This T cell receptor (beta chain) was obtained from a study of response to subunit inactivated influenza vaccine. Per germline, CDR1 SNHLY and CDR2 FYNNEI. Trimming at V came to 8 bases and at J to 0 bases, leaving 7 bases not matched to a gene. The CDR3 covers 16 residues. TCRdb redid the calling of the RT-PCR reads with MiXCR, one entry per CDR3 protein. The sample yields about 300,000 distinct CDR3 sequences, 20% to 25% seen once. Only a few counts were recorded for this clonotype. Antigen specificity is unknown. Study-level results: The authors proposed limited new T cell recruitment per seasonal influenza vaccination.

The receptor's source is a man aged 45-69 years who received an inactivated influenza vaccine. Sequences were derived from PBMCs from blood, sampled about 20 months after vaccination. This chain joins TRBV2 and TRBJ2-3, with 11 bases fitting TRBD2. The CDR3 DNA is TGTGCCAGCCAGTATTTAGCGGGGGGGAGCACAGATACGCAGTATTTT. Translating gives CASQYLAGGSTDTQYF.